The sequence of this TCR beta chain was determined in a study of blood T cell repertoires in COVID-19. Study as a whole: The United States, Italy and Spain were the sources of the acute and convalescent COVID-19 samples. Sample material is recorded as cDNA or gDNA derived from T cells, B-cell-depleted T cells, or PBMCs.

J was trimmed by 7 bases and V by 0 bases; bases with no gene match: 4. The CDR3 is 15 amino acids. Germline values: CDR1 MRHNA, CDR2 SNTAGT. Under the authors' procedure: Amplification of reference gene primers was used by the study to estimate nucleated cell counts. Libraries were prepared by immunoSEQ multiplex PCR; TCRdb keeps only in-frame clonotypes and omits some of them. V and J calls and clone size are copied from that table; D and trimming were computed from the DNA. Of about 140,000 clones in the sample, over 60% are singletons; the top ten hold around 2.9%. The TCR sequence derives from a woman aged 50 to 60 who had recovered from COVID-19. Specimen: PBMCs or T cells enriched from blood (not recorded which). The chain combines TRBV6-4 with TRBJ2-1, with 9 positions matching TRBD2. The CDR3 loop reads CASSDSLAGDNEQFF. The DNA for the CDR3 is TGTGCCAGCAGTGACTCCTTAGCGGGAGATAATGAGCAGTTCTTC.